The TCR beta chain under discussion was sequenced for a study of blood T cell repertoires in COVID-19. Germline V lookup: CDR1 KGHDR, CDR2 SFDVKD. V shed 4 bases, J shed 8 bases, and the junction held 28 bases outside the gene matches. This CDR3 is 21 amino acids long. Profiled with immunoSEQ multiplex PCR; TCRdb holds only in-frame clones, not every one. Of approximately 250,000 clones in the sample, about 88% are singletons; the top ten hold 2% to 2.5%. The TCR was taken from a woman in her sixties in a cohort exposed to, infected with or recovered from COVID-19 (not recorded which). This chain uses TRBV24-1 with TRBJ2-1; TRBD2 matches 7 bases. Material for sequencing was PBMCs or T cells enriched from blood (not recorded which). Written as DNA, the CDR3 is TGTGCCACCAGTGAACAGGATTACACCGGGGGGAGGTCCCGAACCCCCCATGAGCAGTTCTTC. Amino acids: CATSEQDYTGGRSRTPHEQFF.